These T cell receptor beta chains were read from a single sample in a study of shared clonotypes between healthy human individuals. TCRdb's copy holds only in-frame clones and misses some; the assay was immunoSEQ multiplex PCR. The sample lists fewer than 3 million clones, approximately 90% seen once, with 0.37% in the top ten. Input material: naive CD4+ T cells from PBMCs. The origin of the receptors is a man younger than 35 in good health. Some clones in this sample may be carry-over from other donors' samples. Each CDR3 is given with its conserved first and last residue. D genes are given only for firm matches. Some rows have no size entry. The others give once, few or many, or a class for an expanded clone.

CDR3nt: TGTGCCAGCAGCTTGGGGCCGGGACAGAGCAATCAGCCCCAGCATTTT
CDR3aa: CASSLGPGQSNQPQHF
v_gene: TRBV5-6
j_gene: TRBJ1-5
abundance: NA
d_gene: TRBD1

CDR3nt: TGTGCCAGCAGCTTCCTAGCGGGGGGAACAAGGGATACGCAGTATTTT
CDR3aa: CASSFLAGGTRDTQYF
v_gene: TRBV7-8
j_gene: TRBJ2-3
abundance: NA
d_gene: TRBD2

CDR3nt: TGCGCCAGCAGCCCCTGGACAGGGCATGGCAATCAGCCCCAGCATTTT
CDR3aa: CASSPWTGHGNQPQHF
v_gene: TRBV4-1
j_gene: TRBJ1-5
abundance: few
d_gene: TRBD1

CDR3nt: TGTGCCAGCAGTTGGGTTATTGGGTCCTACGAGCAGTACTTC
CDR3aa: CASSWVIGSYEQYF
v_gene: TRBV28
j_gene: TRBJ2-7
abundance: NA
d_gene: NA

CDR3nt: TGCAGCGTTCTCGGTTTGTATACAGATACGCAGTATTTT
CDR3aa: CSVLGLYTDTQYF
v_gene: TRBV29-1
j_gene: TRBJ2-3
abundance: NA
d_gene: NA

CDR3nt: TGCAGCGTAAACCGTTCCCCCCCAGGAGATACGCAGTATTTT
CDR3aa: CSVNRSPPGDTQYF
v_gene: TRBV29-1
j_gene: TRBJ2-3
abundance: NA
d_gene: NA

CDR3nt: TGTGCCAGTACGCTTGGACTAGCGGGAGGGCCGTACGAGCAGTACTTC
CDR3aa: CASTLGLAGGPYEQYF
v_gene: TRBV19
j_gene: TRBJ2-7
abundance: NA
d_gene: TRBD2

CDR3nt: TGTGCCAGCAGTGAACCCAGGGTAAGCGGCATTCAGTACTTC
CDR3aa: CASSEPRVSGIQYF
v_gene: TRBV6-1
j_gene: TRBJ2-4
abundance: NA
d_gene: NA

CDR3nt: TGTGCCAGCAGCTTAGTGGACTCGTTGGCGGGAGGAGGGGCAGATACGCAGTATTTT
CDR3aa: CASSLVDSLAGGGADTQYF
v_gene: TRBV11-1
j_gene: TRBJ2-3
abundance: NA
d_gene: TRBD2

CDR3nt: TGTGCCAGCAGTAACCGGGACGGAGGGAGTGACACCTTC
CDR3aa: CASSNRDGGSDTF
v_gene: TRBV2
j_gene: TRBJ1-2
abundance: NA
d_gene: NA

CDR3nt: TGTGCCAGCAGTGAAGACCGAAACACCATATATTTT
CDR3aa: CASSEDRNTIYF
v_gene: TRBV6-1
j_gene: TRBJ1-3
abundance: once
d_gene: NA

CDR3nt: TGCGCCAGCAGGGGACAGACGAACACTGAAGCTTTCTTT
CDR3aa: CASRGQTNTEAFF
v_gene: TRBV5-1
j_gene: TRBJ1-1
abundance: NA
d_gene: TRBD1

CDR3nt: TGTGCCAGCAGCTTAGTACGGCTAGCTCTTAATGAGCAGTTCTTC
CDR3aa: CASSLVRLALNEQFF
v_gene: TRBV7-2
j_gene: TRBJ2-1
abundance: NA
d_gene: NA

CDR3nt: TGTGCCAGCAGCTTGGCCCGTACAGGGAATACCTACGAGCAGTACTTC
CDR3aa: CASSLARTGNTYEQYF
v_gene: TRBV5-4
j_gene: TRBJ2-7
abundance: NA
d_gene: NA

CDR3nt: TGTGCCAGCAGCCTATTAGCGGGAGGGTCGTACAATGAGCAGTTCTTC
CDR3aa: CASSLLAGGSYNEQFF
v_gene: TRBV9
j_gene: TRBJ2-1
abundance: NA
d_gene: TRBD2

CDR3nt: TGTGCCAGTAGTATAGACGGCCAGGGCAGAGGCGAGCAGTACTTC
CDR3aa: CASSIDGQGRGEQYF
v_gene: TRBV19
j_gene: TRBJ2-7
abundance: NA
d_gene: NA

CDR3nt: TGCGCCAGTGGGGGCTTCATGAACACTGAAGCTTTCTTT
CDR3aa: CASGGFMNTEAFF
v_gene: TRBV5-1
j_gene: TRBJ1-1
abundance: NA
d_gene: NA

CDR3nt: TGTGCCAGCAGCCATTCGGGACTCCGCCTTTCTGGGGCCAACGTCCTGACTTTC
CDR3aa: CASSHSGLRLSGANVLTF
v_gene: TRBV5-4
j_gene: TRBJ2-6
abundance: NA
d_gene: NA